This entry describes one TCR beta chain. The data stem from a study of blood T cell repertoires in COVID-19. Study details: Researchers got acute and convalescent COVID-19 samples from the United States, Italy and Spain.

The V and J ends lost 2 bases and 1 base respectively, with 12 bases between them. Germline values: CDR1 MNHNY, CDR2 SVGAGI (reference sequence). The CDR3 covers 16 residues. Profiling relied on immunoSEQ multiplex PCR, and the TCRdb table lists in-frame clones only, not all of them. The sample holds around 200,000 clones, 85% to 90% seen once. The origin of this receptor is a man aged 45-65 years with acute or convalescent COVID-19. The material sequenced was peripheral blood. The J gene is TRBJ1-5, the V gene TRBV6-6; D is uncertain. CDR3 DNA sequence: TGTGCCAGCAGTTACGGAGGGCTGCGGAGCAATCAGCCCCAGCATTTT. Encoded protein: CASSYGGLRSNQPQHF.